The rows below give T cell receptor beta chains drawn from one sample of a study of shared clonotypes between healthy human individuals. Clones were sequenced by immunoSEQ multiplex PCR, and TCRdb holds only the in-frame ones, with some missing. The sample consists of about 1.5 million clones, about 96% of them appearing once. Sequenced material: naive CD4+ T cells sorted from blood. All receptors derive from a man aged 25-40 years in good health. Both conserved end residues are part of each CDR3. D genes are given only for firm matches.

D	J	V	DNA	CDR3
.	TRBJ2-7	TRBV5-1	TGCGCCAGCGGCAGCCTGGGACTTAACTACGAGCAGTACTTC	CASGSLGLNYEQYF
TRBD1	TRBJ1-5	TRBV19	TGTGCCAGTAGTTTCTGGTCTGTACAAACATGGACAGGAGGGGATCAGCCCCAGCATTTT	CASSFWSVQTWTGGDQPQHF
TRBD1	TRBJ2-5	TRBV28	TGTGCCAGCAGGCTCGCCGGGACAGGGCGAGAGACCCAGTACTTC	CASRLAGTGRETQYF
TRBD2	TRBJ2-3	TRBV29-1	TGCAGCGCCAAGGGGAGCGGGAGGAACGCAGATACGCAGTATTTT	CSAKGSGRNADTQYF
.	TRBJ1-5	TRBV28	TGTGCCAGCAGACCAAACCAGGGTTCCTCTAGTCCCCAGCATTTT	CASRPNQGSSSPQHF
.	TRBJ1-5	TRBV5-3	TGTGCCAGAAGCTTGTGGAGTAGGGACGACAATCAGCCCCAGCATTTT	CARSLWSRDDNQPQHF
.	TRBJ1-1	TRBV27	TGTGCCAGCAGTCCCAGGGCAATGAACACTGAAGCTTTCTTT	CASSPRAMNTEAFF
TRBD1	TRBJ2-7	TRBV27	TGTGCCAGCAGTTTACTGGGACAGGGTACCCCCTACGAGCAGTACTTC	CASSLLGQGTPYEQYF
TRBD2	TRBJ2-1	TRBV6-5	TGTGCCAGCAGTTCTCGGAGCGGGAGGGCCCATGAGCAGTTCTTC	CASSSRSGRAHEQFF
.	TRBJ2-7	TRBV6-6	TGTGCCAGCAGTTACACCGTTAGCTCCTACGAGCAGTACTTC	CASSYTVSSYEQYF
.	TRBJ1-3	TRBV4-2	TGTGCCAGCAGCCAAGGGGAAGCTGGAAACACCATATATTTT	CASSQGEAGNTIYF
.	TRBJ2-1	TRBV6-5	TGTGCCAGCGCCAGGAGGAACTCCGAAAAGGAGCAGTTCTTC	CASARRNSEKEQFF